The rows below give T cell receptor beta chains drawn from one sample of a study of blood T cell repertoires in COVID-19. Generated by immunoSEQ multiplex PCR, the TCRdb table keeps only in-frame clones and is missing some. The profile covers 250,000 to 350,000 clones, with roughly 90% appearing a single time and around 11% taken by the ten largest. What was sequenced was peripheral blood. These TCRs come from a woman in her twenties or thirties with COVID-19, enrolled during active disease. The conserved cysteine and the conserved F or W are not part of the CDR3 here.

j_gene: TRBJ1-5
v_gene: TRBV27
CDR3aa: ASSLGTGNQPQH

j_gene: TRBJ1-1
v_gene: TRBV19
CDR3aa: ASSIGTGDSDTEAF

j_gene: TRBJ2-7
v_gene: TRBV6-5
CDR3aa: ASSYSTGGGYEQY

j_gene: TRBJ2-5
v_gene: TRBV5-6
CDR3aa: ASSPLAKETQY

j_gene: TRBJ2-2
v_gene: TRBV12-3/TRBV12-4
CDR3aa: ASSPGSGELF

j_gene: TRBJ2-7
v_gene: TRBV9
CDR3aa: ASSVDGDYPPYEQY

j_gene: TRBJ1-4
v_gene: TRBV5-4
CDR3aa: ASSPGQGNEKLF

j_gene: TRBJ2-1
v_gene: TRBV9
CDR3aa: ASSVSGHIYNEQF

j_gene: TRBJ2-7
v_gene: TRBV4-1
CDR3aa: ASSLILRAAGLAGDSYEQY

j_gene: TRBJ1-1
v_gene: TRBV3-1/TRBV3-2
CDR3aa: ASSQGVVLPTDMNTEAF

j_gene: TRBJ2-3
v_gene: TRBV9
CDR3aa: ASSFLGQAGTSTDTQY

j_gene: TRBJ2-1
v_gene: TRBV6-4
CDR3aa: ASSDSAGTYNEQF

j_gene: TRBJ2-7
v_gene: TRBV19
CDR3aa: ASSNAGDEQY

j_gene: TRBJ1-5
v_gene: TRBV6-5
CDR3aa: ASSSHQTYSNQPQH

j_gene: TRBJ2-7
v_gene: TRBV4-2
CDR3aa: ASSPTGTLTYEQY

j_gene: TRBJ2-7
v_gene: TRBV7-2
CDR3aa: ASSLSRPAGEQY

j_gene: TRBJ1-4
v_gene: TRBV6-5
CDR3aa: ASRTSGVANEKLF

j_gene: TRBJ2-7
v_gene: TRBV28
CDR3aa: ASSLGFMGQGANEQY

j_gene: TRBJ1-1
v_gene: TRBV5-1
CDR3aa: ASSLLSQVNTEAF

j_gene: TRBJ2-2
v_gene: TRBV29-1
CDR3aa: SGRVGGPGTGELF

j_gene: TRBJ1-6
v_gene: TRBV7-8
CDR3aa: ASSFDAGAVSYSPLH

j_gene: TRBJ2-1
v_gene: TRBV5-1
CDR3aa: ASSLVPDLSSYNEQF

j_gene: TRBJ2-1
v_gene: TRBV6-1
CDR3aa: ASSAPGEQF

j_gene: TRBJ2-2
v_gene: TRBV7-2
CDR3aa: ASSSLMEGELF

j_gene: TRBJ2-3
v_gene: TRBV3-1/TRBV3-2
CDR3aa: ASSLYSGRRTDTQY

j_gene: TRBJ2-7
v_gene: TRBV24-1
CDR3aa: ATSPSTSGRGDYEQY

j_gene: TRBJ1-1
v_gene: TRBV19
CDR3aa: ASLLEGVTEAF

j_gene: TRBJ1-1
v_gene: TRBV5-6
CDR3aa: ASSTGTAKAF

j_gene: TRBJ1-4
v_gene: TRBV28
CDR3aa: ASSNPGQGLGEKLF

j_gene: TRBJ2-7
v_gene: TRBV27
CDR3aa: ASSDAGEENEQY

j_gene: TRBJ2-7
v_gene: TRBV6-5
CDR3aa: ASRGASSYEQY

j_gene: TRBJ2-7
v_gene: TRBV6-5
CDR3aa: ASSYSRDRIYEQY

j_gene: TRBJ2-7
v_gene: TRBV15
CDR3aa: ATSRTTSGVPSYEQY

j_gene: TRBJ2-5
v_gene: TRBV19
CDR3aa: ASGWGGEGQETQY

j_gene: TRBJ2-1
v_gene: TRBV28
CDR3aa: ASSLGSLNEQF

j_gene: TRBJ2-5
v_gene: TRBV6-5
CDR3aa: ASSTPHSGGETQY

j_gene: TRBJ1-1
v_gene: TRBV2
CDR3aa: ASSGQGGTEAF